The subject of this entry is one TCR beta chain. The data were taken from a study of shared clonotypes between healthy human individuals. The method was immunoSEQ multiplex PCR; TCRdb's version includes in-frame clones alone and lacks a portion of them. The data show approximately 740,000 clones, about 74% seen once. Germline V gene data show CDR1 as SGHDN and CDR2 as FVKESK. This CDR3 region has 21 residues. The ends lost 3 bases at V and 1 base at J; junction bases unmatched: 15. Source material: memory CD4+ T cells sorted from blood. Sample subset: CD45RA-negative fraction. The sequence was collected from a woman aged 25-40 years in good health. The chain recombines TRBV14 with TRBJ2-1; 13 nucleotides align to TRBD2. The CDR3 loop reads CASSHMTRSRLAGGSYNEQFF. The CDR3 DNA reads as TGTGCCAGCAGCCATATGACTCGGTCTCGACTAGCGGGAGGATCCTACAATGAGCAGTTCTTC.